This T cell receptor (beta chain) was sequenced for a study of identical twins. Regarding the study as a whole: Zero-insertion results could be subject to partial confounding by invariant MAIT and iNKT cells. Out-of-frame alpha sequences shared by twins were enriched for low generation probability. The conclusions drew on cross-sectional statistical analysis instead of tracking the same donors.

The CDR3 is 16 amino acids. The V end lost 0 bases, the J end lost 3 bases, and 12 bases lay between the germline ends. From germline, CDR1 is SGHRS and CDR2 YFSETQ. This clonotype turned up a few times. The antigen is unknown. Unique molecular identifiers were present on the cDNA, which also gained a universal primer site by template switching. TCRdb reprocessed the 5' RACE reads with MiXCR, giving one entry per CDR3 protein. The sample yields approximately 1.8 million distinct CDR3 sequences, less than 35% seen once. The sample comprised cord blood. This receptor was identified in a newborn girl in good health. The J gene is TRBJ1-4, the V gene TRBV5-1; no clear D gene. Here the CDR3 reads CASSLGRIVANEKLFF. The CDR3 region has the DNA TGCGCCAGCAGCTTGGGCAGGATCGTGGCTAATGAAAAACTGTTTTTT.